The 18 T cell receptor beta chains reported below all come from one sample, sequenced in a study of T cell responses to AZD1222 COVID-19 vaccine. Profiling relied on immunoSEQ multiplex PCR, and the TCRdb table lists in-frame clones only, not all of them. The table lists 90,000 to 120,000 clones, roughly 91% of them singletons, with approximately 16% in the top ten. The sample in question was peripheral blood, obtained on day 0 of AZD1222 vaccination. These receptors were obtained from an adult in good health.

This chain connects TRBV18 to TRBJ1-4, with 9 bases identical to TRBD1. J gave up 3 bases and V 6 bases, and 5 bases lay outside the gene matches. The CDR3 is 15 amino acids. Looked up from germline, CDR1 is KGHSH and CDR2 is LQKENI. For the CDR3, the DNA is TGTGCCAGCTCCAGACAGGGGGGCGCTAATGAAAAACTGTTTTTT. Translating gives CASSRQGGANEKLFF.

J is TRBJ2-5 and V is TRBV5-1, with 7 bases aligning to TRBD1. The V gene end was trimmed by 0 bases and the J gene end by 7 bases; junction bases not matched to a gene: 3. CDR3 length: 13 amino acids. CDR1 and CDR2 (germline): SGHRS, YFSETQ. The DNA of the CDR3 is TGCGCCAGCAGCTTGGAACAGGGGTCGACCCAGTACTTC. This translates into CASSLEQGSTQYF.

This chain joins TRBV11-2 and TRBJ2-1, with 10 bases identical to TRBD2. J was trimmed by 3 bases and V by 2 bases; bases with no gene match: 4. This CDR3 comprises 16 residues. Germline CDR1 is SGHAT and CDR2 is FQNNGV. CDR3: CASSLFGTSDYNEQFF. The CDR3 region has the DNA TGTGCCAGCAGCTTATTTGGGACTAGCGACTACAATGAGCAGTTCTTC.

This clone was counted a single time. V and J are TRBV4-1 and TRBJ1-4, with D possibly being TRBD1 (6 bases). Germline V gene data show CDR1 as MGHRA and CDR2 as YSYEKL. CDR3 length equals 18 residues. V shed 0 bases and J shed 5 bases, with 19 bases lying between them. CDR3 sequence: CASSQDRARGATNEKLFF. The CDR3 bases are TGCGCCAGCAGCCAAGATAGGGCGCGGGGGGCGACGAATGAAAAACTGTTTTTT.

The rearrangement joins TRBV30 to TRBJ1-6; D is perhaps TRBD1 (6 bases). The CDR3 is made up of 13 amino acids. The germline gives CDR1 GTSNPN, CDR2 SVGIG (reference sequence). The V gene lost 2 bases and the J gene lost 7 bases, with 9 bases spanning the gap. The CDR3 is CAWSPGVNSPLHF. The DNA of the CDR3 is TGTGCCTGGAGTCCAGGGGTGAATTCACCCCTCCACTTT.

The chain carries TRBV7-9 and TRBJ1-2, with TRBD1 as a possible D gene (5 bases). CDR3 length equals 13 residues. The germline V and J ends were trimmed by 5 bases and 6 bases, with 13 bases remaining between them. Germline-derived CDR1 and CDR2 are SEHNR and FQNEAQ (reference sequence). The CDR3 nucleotides are TGTGCCAGCAGCCCTCGGCGGGGGGATGGCTACACCTTC. This translates into CASSPRRGDGYTF.

This chain joins TRBV5-1 and TRBJ2-7, with 10 bases fitting TRBD1. The length of the CDR3 is 15 residues. The ends lost 4 bases at V and 3 bases at J; junction bases unmatched: 7. Germline CDR1 and CDR2: SGHRS and YFSETQ. The CDR3 DNA sequence: TGCGCCAGCAGCATGGACAGGGGGAGTGACTACGAGCAGTACTTC. It encodes CASSMDRGSDYEQYF.

The J gene is TRBJ1-4, the V gene TRBV6-5; tentative D call: TRBD1 (6 bases). CDR1 and CDR2 (germline): MNHEY, SVGAGI. Between the trimmed V and J ends, which lost 6 bases and 0 bases, there was a span of 11 bases. CDR3 size: 15 residues. This CDR3 is CASREGVATNEKLFF. The CDR3 DNA reads as TGTGCCAGCAGGGAGGGGGTTGCAACTAATGAAAAACTGTTTTTT.

The chain is built from TRBV6-5 and TRBJ2-1; D perhaps matches TRBD2 (6 bases). Germline V gene lookup returns CDR1 MNHEY and CDR2 SVGAGI. The V and J ends lost 6 bases and 8 bases respectively, with 14 bases between them. The CDR3 extends over 13 amino acids. CDR3: CASRIAVDYEQFF. In DNA, the CDR3 is TGTGCCAGCAGGATAGCGGTTGACTATGAGCAGTTCTTC.

The rearrangement uses TRBV5-4 and TRBJ2-7; the match to TRBD1 covers 11 bases. Germline V gives CDR1 SGHNT, CDR2 YYREEE (reference sequence). The CDR3 totals 15 residues. The V gene end was trimmed by 4 bases and the J gene end by 5 bases; junction bases not matched to a gene: 8. This CDR3 reads CASSGKDRGLDEQYF. The CDR3, as DNA: TGTGCCAGCAGCGGGAAGGACAGGGGGCTGGACGAGCAGTACTTC.

The chain carries TRBV12-3 or TRBV12-4 and TRBJ2-2, with TRBD1 as a possible D gene (5 bases). With 7 bases removed from V and 8 bases from J, the gap between germline ends came to 14 bases. This CDR3 contains 13 residues. The CDR3 is CASTSIRAGELFF. The CDR3 nucleotides are TGTGCCAGCACTTCTATCAGGGCGGGGGAGCTGTTTTTT.

The DNA of the CDR3 is TGTGCCAGCAGCAATACGGGGCGAGAGACCCAGTACTTC. Translated: CASSNTGRETQYF. The V call is TRBV21-1, the J call TRBJ2-5. TRBV21-1 is an annotated pseudogene. The CDR3 extends over 13 amino acids.

The gene calls are TRBV3-1 (or the pseudogene TRBV3-2) and TRBJ1-3; perhaps TRBD1 as D (5 bases). The germline CDR1 and CDR2 sequences are LGHDT and YNNKEL (reference sequence). Trimming shortened V by 8 bases and J by 3 bases, and 14 bases separated the two germline ends. The CDR3 consists of 14 residues. CDR3 residues: CASAGRDRGNTIYF. The CDR3 nucleotides read TGTGCCAGCGCCGGCAGGGACCGTGGAAACACCATATATTTT.

The chain joins TRBV14 to TRBJ1-1, with D tentatively TRBD1 (6 bases). Germline V CDR1 and CDR2: SGHDN, FVKESK. This CDR3 comprises 15 residues. V lost 8 bases to trimming and J lost 4 bases, with 20 bases between them. The CDR3 nucleotides are TGTGCCAGCTCGGGGAGACAGGAAAGAGTCACTGAAGCTTTCTTT. This encodes CASSGRQERVTEAFF. Full variable domain (remainder filled in from reference TRBV14 and TRBJ1-1): EAGVTQFPSHSVIEKGQTVTLRCDPISGHDNLYWYRRVMGKEIKFLLHFVKESKQDESGMPNNRFLAERTGGTYSTLKVQPAELEDSGVYFCASSGRQERVTEAFFGQGTRLTVV.

J is TRBJ2-1 and V is TRBV7-9; D possibly corresponds to TRBD2 (6 bases). V lost 5 bases, J lost 4 bases, and 15 bases lay in between. Germline V gene sequence: CDR1 SEHNR, CDR2 FQNEAQ (reference sequence). The CDR3 contains 15 residues. CDR3 sequence (DNA): TGTGCCAGCAGCCCGGGACTCCCGGGGTACAATGAGCAGTTCTTC. Protein sequence: CASSPGLPGYNEQFF. Full variable domain (outside the CDR3, taken from reference TRBV7-9 and TRBJ2-1): DTGVSQNPRHKITKRGQNVTFRCDPISEHNRLYWYRQTLGQGPEFLTYFQNEAQLEKSRLLSDRFSAERPKGSFSTLEIQRTEQGDSAMYLCASSPGLPGYNEQFFGPGTRLTVL.

The chain couples TRBV11-2 to TRBJ2-7; TRBD2 matches 13 bases. J was trimmed by 2 bases and V by 3 bases; bases with no gene match: 10. Germline loops: CDR1 SGHAT, CDR2 FQNNGV. This CDR3 is built from 18 residues. CDR3: CASSFPQGLAGTTYEQYF. The CDR3 bases are TGTGCCAGCAGCTTCCCTCAGGGACTAGCGGGGACAACCTACGAGCAGTACTTC.

The chain is built from TRBV27 and TRBJ1-6; no clear D gene. Germline loops: CDR1 MNHEY, CDR2 SMNVEV (reference sequence). The CDR3 contains 10 residues. Trimming stripped 6 bases from V and 9 bases from J, with 3 bases between. The CDR3: CASRFSPLHF. The CDR3 DNA follows: TGTGCCAGCAGGTTTTCACCCCTCCACTTT.

This CDR3 is CASRAQGAYQETQYF. In nucleotides, the CDR3 is TGCGCCAGCAGGGCTCAGGGGGCGTACCAAGAGACCCAGTACTTC. The chain carries TRBV5-1 and TRBJ2-5, with TRBD1 matching over 8 bases. The length of the CDR3 is 15 residues. Germline CDR1 reads SGHRS; CDR2 reads YFSETQ. V was pared by 5 bases and J by 0 bases, with 6 bases of the junction left unmatched.